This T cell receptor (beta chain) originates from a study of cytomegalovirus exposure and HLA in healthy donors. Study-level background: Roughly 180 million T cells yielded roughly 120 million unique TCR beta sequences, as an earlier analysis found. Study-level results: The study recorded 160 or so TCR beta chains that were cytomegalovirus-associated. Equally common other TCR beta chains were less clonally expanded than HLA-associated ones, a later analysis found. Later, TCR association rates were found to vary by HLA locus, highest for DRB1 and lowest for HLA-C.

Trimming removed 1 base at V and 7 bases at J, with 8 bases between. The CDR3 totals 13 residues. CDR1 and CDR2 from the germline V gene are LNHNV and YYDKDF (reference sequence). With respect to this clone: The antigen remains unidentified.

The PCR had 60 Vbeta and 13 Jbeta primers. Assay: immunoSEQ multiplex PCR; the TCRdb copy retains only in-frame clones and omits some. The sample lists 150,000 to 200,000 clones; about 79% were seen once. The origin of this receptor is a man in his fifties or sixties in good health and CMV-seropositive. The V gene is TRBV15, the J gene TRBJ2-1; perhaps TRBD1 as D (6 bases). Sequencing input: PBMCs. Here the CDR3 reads CATSRVTGNEQFF. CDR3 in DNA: TGTGCCACCAGCAGAGTAACAGGGAATGAGCAGTTCTTC.